This T cell receptor beta chain derives from a study of vaccination and CD4 T cells after COVID-19. Sample treatment: roughly 10-day PBMC culture with coronavirus spike peptide pools or control peptides (ViraFEST assay). Collection of the unexposed donor's CD4+ T cells took place before the COVID-19 pandemic (2011-2018). The Oncomine TCR Beta short-read assay generated sequence data from the DNA of cultured CD4+ T cells. Cultures of CD4+ T cells served as the source for extracting genomic DNA. A single record per CDR3 protein comes from TCRdb applying MiXCR to the PCR reads. The data contain approximately 9,500 distinct CDR3 sequences, under 40% of them singletons. Details on this clonotype: Its antigen is still unknown.

From germline, CDR1 is DFQATT and CDR2 SNEGSKA (reference sequence). The CDR3 spans 11 residues. The ends were cut back, 3 bases at V and 6 bases at J, with 8 bases in the middle. The sequence came from a human donor in good health. The chain is built from TRBV20-1 and TRBJ1-1; D gene ambiguous. The sequenced material came from CD4+ T cells from blood, cultured in vitro. DNA for the CDR3: TGCAGTGCTAGGGACGGCTCTGAAGCTTTCTTT. The encoded protein is CSARDGSEAFF.